This T cell receptor beta chain comes out of a study of T-cell memory formation after mild COVID-19. Study-wide background: Clusters of TCRs were largely donor specific. The study, taken as a whole, reports: Later expanders leaned CD4+, whereas day 15 to 85 contracting clones were balanced CD4/CD8. Chiefly within CM and EM were the contracting CD4+ clones; CD8+ ones were within EMRA.

The 5'RACE method, run with constant-segment primers, produced TCR alpha and TCR beta cDNA libraries (carrying sample barcodes and UMIs). A single record per CDR3 protein comes from TCRdb applying MiXCR to the 5' RACE reads. The sample contains some 280,000 distinct CDR3 sequences, around 16% of which appear only once. This clonotype was counted only a few times. The antigen is unknown. The TCR sequence derives from a man aged 18 to 30 who had mild COVID-19 (a few samples of this study predate the infection). Cell type and time point are not known. The material sequenced was PBMCs or a T cell subset sorted from them (not recorded which).

For the CDR3, the DNA is TGTGCCAGCAGTTTCCAGGTCGCTACAAACACTGAAGCTTTCTTT. This translates into CASSFQVATNTEAFF. The chain combines TRBV12-3 or TRBV12-4 with TRBJ1-1; D is unresolved. V dropped 3 bases and J dropped 2 bases, with 13 bases sitting between them. CDR3 length: 15 amino acids.